The 21 T cell receptor beta chains in this list originate from one sample, sequenced in a study of TIL therapy for anti-PD-1-resistant metastatic lung cancer. This was the immunoSEQ v3 assay. Only in-frame clones appear in the TCRdb table, and some are missing; sequencing was by immunoSEQ multiplex PCR. The sample holds tens of thousands of clones, approximately 86% seen once. As for time point: pre-treatment sample, taken before nivolumab and TIL therapy. This specimen was blood, taken at baseline. These receptors were obtained from a person between 30 and 79 years old with non-small cell lung cancer.

This sequence joins TRBV5-1 and TRBJ2-7, with 9 bases that match TRBD1. The CDR3 has 14 residues. J was trimmed by 3 bases and V by 5 bases; bases with no gene match: 6. Germline values: CDR1 SGHRS, CDR2 YFSETQ. CDR3 sequence reads: CASSHDRGFYEQYF. DNA for the CDR3: TGCGCCAGCAGTCACGACAGGGGGTTCTACGAGCAGTACTTC. The whole variable domain, remainder taken from reference TRBV5-1 and TRBJ2-7, is KAGVTQTPRYLIKTRGQQVTLSCSPISGHRSVSWYQQTPGQGLQFLFEYFSETQRNKGNFPGRFSGRQFSNSRSEMNVSTLELGDSALYLCASSHDRGFYEQYFGPGTRLTVT.

The chain combines TRBV30 with TRBJ2-7; 12 nucleotides agree with TRBD2. The CDR3 has 17 residues. Germline V gene data show CDR1 as GTSNPN and CDR2 as SVGIG (reference sequence). V shed 2 bases, J shed 3 bases, and the junction held 11 bases outside the gene matches. CDR3 sequence: CAWSIARTSGDLYEQYF. The CDR3 DNA is TGTGCCTGGAGTATAGCAAGGACTAGCGGGGACCTCTACGAGCAGTACTTC.

V and J are TRBV3-1 (or the pseudogene TRBV3-2) and TRBJ1-1; possible D gene TRBD1, 6 bases. Germline assignment: CDR1 LGHDT and CDR2 YNNKEL (reference sequence). The CDR3 extends over 15 amino acids. V dropped 2 bases and J dropped 6 bases, with 16 bases sitting between them. The DNA of the CDR3 is TGTGCCAGCAGCCAAAGTACAGGGATAGCAGCTGAAGCTTTCTTT. Translating it yields CASSQSTGIAAEAFF.

The chain joins TRBV24-1 to TRBJ2-7, with D possibly matching TRBD1 (5 bases). V lost 2 bases and J 2 bases, leaving 6 bases between the germline ends. The CDR3 contains 13 residues. Germline V lookup: CDR1 KGHDR, CDR2 SFDVKD. DNA of the CDR3: TGTGCCACCAGTGATTCAGGGACCTACGAGCAGTACTTC. The encoded protein is CATSDSGTYEQYF.

The CDR3 is CASSTIPLAGNTDTQYF. The CDR3 DNA follows: TGTGCCAGTAGTACGATACCTTTAGCGGGAAACACAGATACGCAGTATTTT. V gene TRBV19 combines with J gene TRBJ2-3; 8 bases are shared with TRBD2. Germline assignment: CDR1 LNHDA and CDR2 SQIVND (reference sequence). V shed 4 bases and J 2 bases; nucleotides not matched to a gene: 11. The CDR3 is 17 residues long.

The chain is built from TRBV10-3 and TRBJ2-7; D might be TRBD2 (6 bases). This CDR3 spans 14 amino acids. In germline, CDR1 is ENHRY, CDR2 SYGVKD. Trimming removed 10 bases from V and 6 bases from J, with 22 bases in between. The CDR3 sequence: CATTSGTPSLEQYF. DNA of the CDR3: TGTGCCACGACCTCCGGGACTCCGTCTCTCGAGCAGTACTTC.

The chain joins TRBV5-1 to TRBJ2-5; TRBD1 agrees at 9 bases. From germline, CDR1 is SGHRS and CDR2 YFSETQ. The CDR3 covers 17 residues. The ends lost 2 bases at V and 1 base at J; junction bases unmatched: 9. The CDR3 here is CASSFGTGIQRQETQYF. The CDR3, as DNA: TGCGCCAGCAGCTTTGGGACAGGGATCCAGCGCCAAGAGACCCAGTACTTC. Combining the CDR3 with reference TRBV5-1 and TRBJ2-5 gives the whole variable domain KAGVTQTPRYLIKTRGQQVTLSCSPISGHRSVSWYQQTPGQGLQFLFEYFSETQRNKGNFPGRFSGRQFSNSRSEMNVSTLELGDSALYLCASSFGTGIQRQETQYFGPGTRLLVL.

The chain carries TRBV28 and TRBJ1-2; D perhaps matches TRBD1 (6 bases). V lost 8 bases and J lost 2, with 15 bases in between. Germline-derived CDR1 and CDR2 are MDHEN and SYDVKM. CDR3 length equals 14 residues. The CDR3 region has the DNA TGTGCCAGCGGAAACAGGGCGGAGAACTATGGCTACACCTTC. This sequence encodes CASGNRAENYGYTF.

The rearrangement joins TRBV7-9 to TRBJ2-1; 7 bases match TRBD2. Trimming removed 5 bases from V and 8 bases from J; junction bases left unmatched: 6. Per the germline V gene, CDR1 is SEHNR and CDR2 is FQNEAQ (reference sequence). The CDR3 totals 13 residues. In DNA form, the CDR3 reads TGTGCCAGCAGCGGTGCTAGCGGCGATGAGCAGTTCTTC. Translated, it gives CASSGASGDEQFF.

The genes are TRBV30 and TRBJ1-4, with D tentatively TRBD1 (5 bases). CDR1 GTSNPN and CDR2 SVGIG come from the germline V gene (reference sequence). The length of the CDR3 is 16 residues. The V end lost 0 bases, the J end lost 5 bases, and 16 bases lay between the germline ends. In nucleotides, the CDR3 is TGTGCCTGGAGTGTACCTCGAGACAGTATGAATGAAAAACTGTTTTTT. This gives the protein CAWSVPRDSMNEKLFF.

This chain joins TRBV4-3 and TRBJ1-1, with TRBD1 as a possible D gene (6 bases). Germline CDR1 is LGHNA and CDR2 is YSLEER. The CDR3 length is 13 residues. Deletions cut 2 bases from V and 5 bases from J, with 9 bases between. The CDR3 region is CASSQPGVTEAFF. The CDR3 DNA follows: TGCGCCAGCAGCCAACCAGGGGTGACTGAAGCTTTCTTT.

The chain has TRBV28 and TRBJ1-5; D remains unclear. Germline CDR1 and CDR2: MDHEN and SYDVKM. Trimming left V 6 bases short and J 4 bases short, with 13 bases between. The CDR3 sequence is 14 residues long. The CDR3 protein is CASRPTGGNQPQHF. The CDR3 nucleotides are TGTGCCAGCAGACCGACCGGAGGAAATCAGCCCCAGCATTTT.

The rearrangement joins TRBV20-1 to TRBJ2-7; perhaps TRBD1 as D (5 bases). From germline, CDR1 is DFQATT and CDR2 SNEGSKA (reference sequence). This CDR3 comprises 12 residues. Trimming removed 3 bases at V and 3 bases at J, with 9 bases between. CDR3 sequence: CSASVRDYEQYF. As DNA, the CDR3 is TGCAGTGCTAGTGTCAGGGACTACGAGCAGTACTTC.

The genes are TRBV6-6 and TRBJ2-1; D uncertain. CDR1 is MNHNY and CDR2 is SVGAGI in the germline V gene (reference sequence). CDR3 size: 15 residues. V lost 4 bases and J lost 9, with 19 bases in between. The CDR3 protein is CASSSPSTEGLEQFF. Written as DNA, the CDR3 is TGTGCCAGCAGTTCGCCCTCGACGGAAGGGCTTGAGCAGTTCTTC.

The CDR3 coding sequence is TGTGCCAGTAGTGTGGGACAGGGGGCGTCTGAAGCTTTCTTT. Translation gives CASSVGQGASEAFF. This chain joins TRBV19 and TRBJ1-1; 12 nucleotides align to TRBD1. This CDR3 comprises 14 residues. Per germline, CDR1 LNHDA and CDR2 SQIVND (reference sequence). The V and J ends lost 5 bases and 6 bases, in that order; junction bases with no gene match: 4.

The V gene is TRBV24-1, the J gene TRBJ1-4, with 8 bases identical to TRBD1. The junction had 6 bases not matched to a gene; V was cut back by 3 bases and J by 4 bases. The V gene's germline CDR1 is KGHDR and CDR2 SFDVKD. The CDR3 length is 16 residues. The CDR3 loop reads CATSDDRGGDNEKLFF. DNA for the CDR3: TGTGCCACCAGTGATGACAGGGGAGGGGATAATGAAAAACTGTTTTTT.

The chain uses TRBV18 and TRBJ1-2; unclear D gene. CDR3 size: 13 residues. Germline lookup yields CDR1 KGHSH and CDR2 LQKENI. V lost 2 bases and J lost 4, with 8 bases in between. The CDR3 DNA follows: TGTGCCAGCTCACCAGAACCCTCCTATGGCTACACCTTC. It yields the protein CASSPEPSYGYTF.

The V and J genes are TRBV7-2 and TRBJ2-1; 9 bases are a match to TRBD2. Looked up from germline, CDR1 is SGHTA and CDR2 is FQGNSA. CDR3 size: 17 residues. The V segment lost 5 bases and the J segment 5 bases; nucleotides outside the gene matches: 13. CDR3: CASSQSGTSSNNNEQFF. Here the CDR3 DNA reads TGTGCCAGCAGCCAATCCGGGACTAGCAGCAATAACAATGAGCAGTTCTTC.

V and J are TRBV3-1 (or the pseudogene TRBV3-2) and TRBJ2-3; 12 positions agree with TRBD1. The CDR3 contains 18 residues. J was trimmed by 6 bases and V by 1 base; bases with no gene match: 11. CDR1 LGHDT and CDR2 YNNKEL come from the germline V gene (reference sequence). This CDR3 reads CASSQALPGQGAWDTQYF. CDR3 bases: TGTGCCAGCAGCCAAGCTCTACCGGGACAGGGGGCGTGGGATACGCAGTATTTT.

V usage is TRBV30 and J usage is TRBJ2-3; D is possibly TRBD2 (7 bases). This CDR3 has 14 amino acids. The germline V and J ends were trimmed by 1 base and 3 bases, with 11 bases remaining between them. Germline V gene lookup returns CDR1 GTSNPN and CDR2 SVGIG (reference sequence). In nucleotides, the CDR3 is TGTGCCTGGAGTGCGGGGGGCGGAACAGATACGCAGTATTTT. Translation gives CAWSAGGGTDTQYF.

The chain employs TRBV7-6 and TRBJ2-6; D is perhaps TRBD1 (5 bases). The germline V gene encodes CDR1 SGHVS and CDR2 FNYEAQ. CDR3 length: 16 amino acids. V lost 2 bases, J lost 2 bases, and 10 bases lay in between. CDR3: CASSLPRAPGANVLTF. The CDR3 DNA reads TGTGCCAGCAGCTTACCCAGGGCCCCTGGGGCCAACGTCCTGACTTTC.